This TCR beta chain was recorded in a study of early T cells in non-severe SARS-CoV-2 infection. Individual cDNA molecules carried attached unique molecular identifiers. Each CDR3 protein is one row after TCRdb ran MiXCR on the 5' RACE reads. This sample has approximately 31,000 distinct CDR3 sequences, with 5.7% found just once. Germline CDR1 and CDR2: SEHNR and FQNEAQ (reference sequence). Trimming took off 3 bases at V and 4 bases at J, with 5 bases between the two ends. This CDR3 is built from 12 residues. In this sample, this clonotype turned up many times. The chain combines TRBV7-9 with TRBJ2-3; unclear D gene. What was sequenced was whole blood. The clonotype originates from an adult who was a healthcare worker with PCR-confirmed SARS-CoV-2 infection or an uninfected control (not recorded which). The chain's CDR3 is CASSLTADTQYF. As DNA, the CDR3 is TGTGCCAGCAGCTTGACCGCAGATACGCAGTATTTT.